The T cell receptor beta chain described here comes from a study of blood T cell repertoires in COVID-19. About the study: Sample material is recorded as cDNA or gDNA derived from T cells, B-cell-depleted T cells, or PBMCs.

Original data processing: Amplified reference gene primers provided the basis for estimating nucleated cell counts. TCRdb keeps only in-frame clones here, not all; method: immunoSEQ multiplex PCR. Clone size and the V and J calls come from that table; the DNA yielded D and trimming. The table records about 160,000 clones, more than 75% of them present only once. In Cohort 3, a recovered donor had either two negative PCRs, clearance, or symptom resolution. V gave up 3 bases and J gave up 0 bases, with 9 bases separating them. Germline assignment: CDR1 SGHRS and CDR2 YFSETQ. This CDR3 comprises 14 residues.

V and J are TRBV5-1 and TRBJ1-1, with a tentative D call TRBD1 (6 bases). Sequencing was performed on PBMCs or T cells enriched from blood (not recorded which). The clonotype originates from a woman in her 50s who had recovered from COVID-19. The CDR3: CASSYQGLNTEAFF. DNA of the CDR3: TGCGCCAGCAGCTACCAGGGGCTGAACACTGAAGCTTTCTTT.